This T cell receptor beta chain was recovered during a study of T-cell reconstitution after alpha-beta-depleted transplantation in children. General study findings and limits: At the one-year point after transplant, T-cell counts and TCRbeta diversity were found to come mostly from T cells that had been newly produced. Certain patients had high TCRbeta diversity at day 60, and it came from recipient T cells and thymic progenitors that survived. Reportedly, alpha-beta T cells present about two months post-transplant originated from several hundred expanded clones of graft origin.

This clonotype was counted ten times or more. Its antigen is unknown. Trimming removed 3 bases from V and 8 bases from J, with 20 bases in between. The CDR3 loop spans 16 amino acids. The germline gives CDR1 ENHRY, CDR2 SYGVKD. Unique molecular identifiers were built into the TCRbeta library. Using its own MiXCR run on the PCR reads, TCRdb lists one record per CDR3 protein. The sample lists more than 200,000 distinct CDR3 sequences, under 20% occurring once. Sequences were derived from PBMCs, mostly from graft donor cells, sampled 360 days after TCRalphabeta/CD19-depleted stem cell transplant. This TCR derives from a male patient between 2 and 15 years old who had a stem cell transplant for acute lymphoblastic leukemia, so the T cells may come from the graft donor. The chain couples TRBV10-3 to TRBJ2-1; tentatively, D is TRBD2 (6 bases). CDR3 residues: CAISDRTIIRFYEQFF. Written as DNA, the CDR3 is TGTGCCATCAGTGATCGGACTATCATTCGTTTCTATGAGCAGTTCTTC.